Listed below are T cell receptor beta chains from one sample, sequenced in a study of blood T cell repertoires in COVID-19. Method: immunoSEQ multiplex PCR; TCRdb's copy keeps in-frame clones and lacks some. The sample yields over 150,000 clones, 76% seen once. The material sequenced was peripheral blood. These receptors originate from a woman older than 75 with acute or convalescent COVID-19. Each CDR3 is given with its conserved first and last residue. The order of the fields is D gene, J gene, V gene, clone size, CDR3 DNA, CDR3 protein. The D gene is left open where the match is weak. Clone size is stated in some rows and not others, as once, few, many or a class when expanded.

-	TRBJ2-3	TRBV9	-	TGTGCCAGCAGCCCCGCCCCACTAGTACTAACAGATACGCAGTATTTT	CASSPAPLVLTDTQYF
-	TRBJ1-1	TRBV7-9	-	TGTGCCAGCAGCCATTTCGGGAAGAACACTGAAGCTTTCTTT	CASSHFGKNTEAFF
-	TRBJ1-1	TRBV5-1	-	TGCGCCAGCAGCCCACAGGGAGCGAACACTGAAGCTTTCTTT	CASSPQGANTEAFF
-	TRBJ1-2	TRBV19	-	TGTGCCAGTAGTATCGCAGGGGCCTATGGCTACACCTTC	CASSIAGAYGYTF
-	TRBJ2-5	TRBV5-1	-	TGCGCCAGCTCCCCACCGACAGGCACCCAAGAGACCCAGTACTTC	CASSPPTGTQETQYF
-	TRBJ2-2	TRBV5-1	-	TGCGCCAGCAGCTCACGCGGGGCGAACACCGGGGAGCTGTTTTTT	CASSSRGANTGELFF
-	TRBJ1-4	TRBV7-9	-	TGTGCCAGCAGCTTAGGACAGATTGCAACTAATGAAAAACTGTTTTTT	CASSLGQIATNEKLFF
TRBD1	TRBJ2-5	TRBV7-2	few	TGTGCCAGCAGCCCAGGGGGACAGGGAGGGAGACAAGAGACCCAGTACTTC	CASSPGGQGGRQETQYF
-	TRBJ1-1	TRBV11-2	few	TGTGCCAGCAGCTTAAAGGGGTACACTGAAGCTTTCTTT	CASSLKGYTEAFF
-	TRBJ1-5	TRBV10-3	-	TGTGCCATCAGGGCAGATAGCAATCAGCCCCAGCATTTT	CAIRADSNQPQHF
TRBD1	TRBJ2-3	TRBV19	few	TGTGCCAGTAGTATGTGGACAGGGGAGGATACGCAGTATTTT	CASSMWTGEDTQYF
TRBD2	TRBJ2-5	TRBV7-6	-	TGTGCCAGCAGCTTAAGGACTAGCGGGAGAGGGGGAGAGACCCAGTACTTC	CASSLRTSGRGGETQYF
-	TRBJ1-1	TRBV18	-	TGTGCCAGCTCACCAGGGGGCGATCCGGCTTTCTTT	CASSPGGDPAFF
TRBD2	TRBJ2-3	TRBV9	-	TGTGCCAGCAGTACAGCGGGGGGGCAGGATACGCAGTATTTT	CASSTAGGQDTQYF
TRBD1	TRBJ1-5	TRBV7-2	-	TGTGCCAGCAGCACGCAGGGGGCACTTAATCAGCCCCAGCATTTT	CASSTQGALNQPQHF
-	TRBJ1-3	TRBV14	-	TGTGCCAGCAGCCGAGACATGAGGAACACCATATATTTT	CASSRDMRNTIYF
TRBD1	TRBJ2-6	TRBV5-4	-	TGTGCCAGCAGCTCGGGACAGGGAAGCTCTGGGGCCAACGTCCTGACTTTC	CASSSGQGSSGANVLTF
-	TRBJ2-5	TRBV5-1	-	TGCGCCAGCAGCTTTGGGACATCTCAAGAGACCCAGTACTTC	CASSFGTSQETQYF
-	TRBJ1-1	TRBV20-1	few	TGCAGTGTTCAGGGAGGGACTGAAGCTTTCTTT	CSVQGGTEAFF
TRBD1	TRBJ2-7	TRBV10-3	-	TGTGCCATCAGTTCAGGACAGGGTCTCTACGAGCAGTACTTC	CAISSGQGLYEQYF
-	TRBJ1-5	TRBV30	few	TGTGCCTGGAGTGGCGTCAATCAGCCCCAGCATTTT	CAWSGVNQPQHF
TRBD1	TRBJ1-5	TRBV7-9	-	TGTGCCAGCAGCTTAGGACAGGGGGTAGGTCAGCCCCAGCATTTT	CASSLGQGVGQPQHF
-	TRBJ1-4	TRBV3-1/TRBV3-2	once	TGTGCCAGCAGCTTACAGGCCCTAAGGGGTGAAAAACTGTTTTTT	CASSLQALRGEKLFF
-	TRBJ2-5	TRBV2	-	TGTGCCAGCGCGGGGTACGGGGGTGCGGAGACCCAGTACTTC	CASAGYGGAETQYF
-	TRBJ2-5	TRBV10-3	-	TGTGCCATCAGTGAGTCCTCTCCGGGGATGAGGGGGGGCCAAGAGACCCAGTACTTC	CAISESSPGMRGGQETQYF
-	TRBJ1-6	TRBV19	-	TGTGCCAGTACGGTGCAGCACCAGAGGAATTCACCCCTCCACTTT	CASTVQHQRNSPLHF
-	TRBJ1-1	TRBV18	-	TGTGCCAGCTCACCGGACAGCCATGAAGCTTTCTTT	CASSPDSHEAFF
TRBD2	TRBJ2-7	TRBV29-1	once	TGCAGCGTAGCTGGGAGGGGCCTATACGAGCAGTACTTC	CSVAGRGLYEQYF
TRBD1	TRBJ1-4	TRBV6-1	-	TGTGCCAGCAGTGAAGCCGACAGGGAGAAGAGTGAAAAACTGTTTTTT	CASSEADREKSEKLFF
TRBD1	TRBJ1-5	TRBV18	-	TGTGCCAGCTCACCACCGGGCTTACAGGGGGCTCAGCCCCAGCATTTT	CASSPPGLQGAQPQHF
-	TRBJ1-3	TRBV7-9	-	TGTGCCAGCAGCCCCGGGACTTCTTTTCACTCTGGAAACACCATATATTTT	CASSPGTSFHSGNTIYF
TRBD2	TRBJ2-1	TRBV4-3	few	TGCGCCAGCAGCCTCCTATCTAGCGGGGCTTACAATGAGCAGTTCTTC	CASSLLSSGAYNEQFF
TRBD1	TRBJ1-2	TRBV7-2	-	TGTGCCAGCAGCACCGAGACAGGGGGCTATGGCTACACCTTC	CASSTETGGYGYTF
-	TRBJ1-1	TRBV18	-	TGTGCCAGCTCACCACCGTCCGCAGGGTTGACTGAAGCTTTCTTT	CASSPPSAGLTEAFF
TRBD1	TRBJ1-1	TRBV5-4	-	TGTGCCAGCAGCTTGGGAGGACAGGGTCCTGAAGCTTTCTTT	CASSLGGQGPEAFF
-	TRBJ1-1	TRBV7-7	-	TGTGCTAGCAGCTCGCGCCCTCAGGGATCGAACACTGAAGCTTTCTTT	CASSSRPQGSNTEAFF
-	TRBJ1-2	TRBV7-9	-	TGTGCCAGCAGCTCTCAGGGGAATGTCTATGGCTACACCTTC	CASSSQGNVYGYTF
-	TRBJ2-3	TRBV20-1	-	TGCAGTGCCCAGGAGGCTAGTACGCAGTATTTT	CSAQEASTQYF
-	TRBJ1-5	TRBV27	-	TGTGCCAGCAGTTTTAGCGTCGAGAGTAATCAGCCCCAGCATTTT	CASSFSVESNQPQHF
-	TRBJ2-1	TRBV11-2	once	TGTGCCAGCACCGGAGGCGGAGGGCTACACAATGAGCAGTTCTTC	CASTGGGGLHNEQFF
-	TRBJ1-2	TRBV27	-	TGTGCCAGCAGTTTCCGGGACAATAATGGCTACACCTTC	CASSFRDNNGYTF
-	TRBJ2-1	TRBV7-2	once	TGTGCCAGCAGCTTAGTTGGGGGCGGTCAGGAGCAGTTCTTC	CASSLVGGGQEQFF
TRBD2	TRBJ2-1	TRBV30	-	TGTGCCTGGAGTGTAGCGGGAGGATTACGCTACAATGAGCAGTTCTTC	CAWSVAGGLRYNEQFF
TRBD2	TRBJ2-2	TRBV14	-	TGTGCCAGCAGCCAAAGTACTAGCGGGGGGGCCCGAATCACCGGGGAGCTGTTTTTT	CASSQSTSGGARITGELFF
-	TRBJ1-2	TRBV27	-	TGTGCCAGCAGACTCACCGGGACGGAGGGATATGGCTACACCTTC	CASRLTGTEGYGYTF
TRBD1	TRBJ1-3	TRBV15	-	TGTGCCACCAGCAGAGATCTGGGACAGGGGAGAAACACCATATATTTT	CATSRDLGQGRNTIYF